The clone carrying this T cell receptor (beta chain) came up many times. The antigen is unknown. This entry is derived from a study of blood T cells in healthy people across ages. Study-wide results and caveats: TCR beta diversity was tightly associated with the proportion of naive T cells. Possibly confounding the expanded clonotype changes was the fact that donor CMV status was unknown.

For the second PCR, which ran for about 7 to 11 cycles, a sample-barcoded 5' primer and a J-beta primer mix were used. In TCRdb, the 5' RACE reads were re-called with MiXCR into one record per CDR3 protein. The sample contains about 1.6 million distinct CDR3 sequences, roughly 32% of which appear only once. This CDR3 comprises 14 residues. In germline, CDR1 is SGHDN, CDR2 FVKESK. V was clipped by 1 base and J by 6 bases, with 11 bases between them. The rearrangement uses TRBV14 and TRBJ2-3; D uncertain. The specimen was blood. The sequence derives from a woman aged 25 to 45 in good health. In DNA, the CDR3 is TGTGCCAGCAGCCAAGGGCAGGCCTTGGATACGCAGTATTTT. Amino acids: CASSQGQALDTQYF.